This is a list of T cell receptor beta chains from one sample in a study of cytomegalovirus exposure and HLA in healthy donors. The repertoire was sequenced with immunoSEQ multiplex PCR; TCRdb's copy has only in-frame clones and lacks some. The repertoire has 110,000 to 150,000 clones, over 80% of them found once; the top ten carry about 1.2%. Material: PBMCs. These TCRs come from a female donor in good health and CMV-seronegative. Each CDR3 is given with its conserved first and last residue. The D gene is left open where the match is weak. Some rows have no size entry. The others give once, few or many, or a class for an expanded clone.

j_gene	v_gene	abundance	d_gene	CDR3nt	CDR3aa
TRBJ1-5	TRBV4-1	medium-sized	TRBD1	TGCGCCAGCAGCCCTTACAGGGGGAGTCAGCCCCAGCATTTT	CASSPYRGSQPQHF
TRBJ1-6	TRBV5-6	-	-	TGTGCCAGCAGCTTGGCACAAGGGGATTCACCCCTCCACTTT	CASSLAQGDSPLHF
TRBJ2-7	TRBV27	once	-	TGTGCCAGCAGTTTAAAGGACAGCTCCTACGAGCAGTACTTC	CASSLKDSSYEQYF
TRBJ2-3	TRBV7-9	-	-	TGTGCCAGCAGCGCCCCGACAGGCATGGCAGATACGCAGTATTTT	CASSAPTGMADTQYF
TRBJ2-7	TRBV28	-	TRBD2	TGTGCCAGCAGTCCCAGCGGGAGGGCCAACTCCTACGAGCAGTACTTC	CASSPSGRANSYEQYF
TRBJ1-4	TRBV6-5	-	-	TGTGCCAGCAGCCCCTCATATGCACTTAATGAAAAACTGTTTTTT	CASSPSYALNEKLFF
TRBJ2-7	TRBV2	-	TRBD2	TGTGCCAGCAGTGAAACGCTAGCGGGAGAAAGCGAGCAGTACTTC	CASSETLAGESEQYF
TRBJ2-7	TRBV28	-	TRBD2	TGTGCCAGCAGTTTAGACCTTAGCGGGAGGACTTCCTACGAGCAGTACTTC	CASSLDLSGRTSYEQYF
TRBJ2-1	TRBV15	-	-	TGTGCCACCAGCAGAGGAGGTACCTCCACCAATGAGCAGTTCTTC	CATSRGGTSTNEQFF
TRBJ1-1	TRBV11-2	-	TRBD1	TGTGCCAGCAACCTCGGACAGGGTCTTATGAACACTGAAGCTTTCTTT	CASNLGQGLMNTEAFF
TRBJ2-7	TRBV29-1	-	TRBD1	TGCAGCGTCCGGACAGGGGAATACGAGCAGTACTTC	CSVRTGEYEQYF
TRBJ1-3	TRBV15	-	-	TGTGCCACCAGACAGATTTCTGGAAACACCATATATTTT	CATRQISGNTIYF
TRBJ2-1	TRBV13	-	-	TGTGCCAGCAGGCGAGCTAGCTATGAGCAGTTCTTC	CASRRASYEQFF
TRBJ2-7	TRBV14	-	-	TGTGCCAGCAGCCAAGCACCAGGGATAACCTACGAGCAGTACTTC	CASSQAPGITYEQYF
TRBJ2-5	TRBV4-2	-	TRBD2	TGTGCCAGCAGCCCCCTGGCTAGCGGGAGAGGGACCCAGTACTTC	CASSPLASGRGTQYF
TRBJ2-7	TRBV29-1	-	TRBD2	TGCAGCGTTGTTGGGGGGGTCCACGAGCAGTACTTC	CSVVGGVHEQYF
TRBJ2-3	TRBV7-9	-	TRBD1	TGTGCTAGTACGCTGACAGGGGGTTTGAGTAAAACAGATACGCAGTATTTT	CASTLTGGLSKTDTQYF
TRBJ2-3	TRBV6-5	-	TRBD1	TGTGCCAGCAGTTCGGGACAGCCTAGCACAGATACGCAGTATTTT	CASSSGQPSTDTQYF
TRBJ2-7	TRBV6-6	once	-	TGTGCCAGCAGCCGAGACTACGAGCAGTACTTC	CASSRDYEQYF
TRBJ1-4	TRBV14	medium-sized	-	TGTGCCAGCAGCCAAGGACAGTATATTCGAGCTAATGAAAAACTGTTTTTT	CASSQGQYIRANEKLFF
TRBJ1-2	TRBV5-6	-	-	TGTGCCAGCTCCACCAGTGAACATGGCTACACCTTC	CASSTSEHGYTF
TRBJ1-2	TRBV28	-	TRBD1	TGTGCCACGCACCAAGGGGGCCGACGACACTATGGCTACACCTTC	CATHQGGRRHYGYTF
TRBJ1-1	TRBV9	-	-	TGTGCCAGCAGCGTAGCTACTGGAGCTATGAACACTGAAGCTTTCTTT	CASSVATGAMNTEAFF
TRBJ2-3	TRBV19	-	TRBD2	TGTGCCAGTAGTACTGAGGGCCTAGCGGTTAGCACAGATACGCAGTATTTT	CASSTEGLAVSTDTQYF
TRBJ2-5	TRBV28	-	TRBD1	TGTGCCAGCAGCCTCAGGGGGCTTAGAGAGACCCAGTACTTC	CASSLRGLRETQYF
TRBJ1-5	TRBV19	-	-	TGTGCCAGTAGGATGACAGTAAATCAGCCCCAGCATTTT	CASRMTVNQPQHF
TRBJ1-3	TRBV2	-	-	TGTGCCAGCAGTGACTCTCTCAGGGCAAAGTACGGAAACACCATATATTTT	CASSDSLRAKYGNTIYF
TRBJ1-4	TRBV27	once	-	TGTGCCAGCAGTTTTAGGCAGGGGTTATTTTCTGAAAAACTGTTTTTT	CASSFRQGLFSEKLFF
TRBJ2-5	TRBV5-1	-	TRBD2	TGCGCCAGCAGGGGACTAGCGGGAGAGGAGACCCAGTACTTC	CASRGLAGEETQYF
TRBJ2-1	TRBV7-2	-	-	TGTGCCAGCAGCTCCATCAGTGAGCAGTTCTTC	CASSSISEQFF
TRBJ2-7	TRBV13	-	-	TGTGCCAGTAGAGACAGCCCTTCCTACGAGCAGTACTTC	CASRDSPSYEQYF
TRBJ1-1	TRBV5-1	-	-	TGCGCCAGCAGCTTGGACAGTCTTGTGAACACTGAAGCTTTCTTT	CASSLDSLVNTEAFF
TRBJ1-1	TRBV7-9	once	-	TGTGCCAGCAGCGGCACAGGAATCAAGCTCGTCACTGAAGCTTTCTTT	CASSGTGIKLVTEAFF
TRBJ1-2	TRBV6-5	-	TRBD1	TGTGCCAGCAGTCGTAACAGGGGCGAGAACTATGGCTACACCTTC	CASSRNRGENYGYTF
TRBJ1-5	TRBV27	once	-	TGTGCCAGCAGTTTATCGATTCGAGGCAATCAGCCCCAGCATTTT	CASSLSIRGNQPQHF
TRBJ2-7	TRBV14	-	-	TGTGCCAGCAGCCAAGAACTGAACAGGAGGGACGAGCAGTACTTC	CASSQELNRRDEQYF
TRBJ2-7	TRBV19	-	TRBD1	TGTGCCAGTAGTATATGGGGACAGGGACACTACGAGCAGTACTTC	CASSIWGQGHYEQYF
TRBJ1-2	TRBV28	-	-	TGTGCCAGCGGCAGGGGCGTAGGGGGCTACACCTTC	CASGRGVGGYTF
TRBJ1-1	TRBV28	-	-	TGTGCCAGCAGGCCGGGGGGGGAGGATACTGAAGCTTTCTTT	CASRPGGEDTEAFF
TRBJ1-3	TRBV6-5	-	-	TGTGCCAGCAGTTACGGGGCAGGGTCTGGAAACACCATATATTTT	CASSYGAGSGNTIYF
TRBJ1-1	TRBV19	-	-	TGTGCCAGTAGTATAGAGGCAGGGGCGAACACTGAAGCTTTCTTT	CASSIEAGANTEAFF
TRBJ1-4	TRBV6-5	-	TRBD1	TGTGCCAGCAGGGGACAGCGTAATGAAAAACTGTTTTTT	CASRGQRNEKLFF